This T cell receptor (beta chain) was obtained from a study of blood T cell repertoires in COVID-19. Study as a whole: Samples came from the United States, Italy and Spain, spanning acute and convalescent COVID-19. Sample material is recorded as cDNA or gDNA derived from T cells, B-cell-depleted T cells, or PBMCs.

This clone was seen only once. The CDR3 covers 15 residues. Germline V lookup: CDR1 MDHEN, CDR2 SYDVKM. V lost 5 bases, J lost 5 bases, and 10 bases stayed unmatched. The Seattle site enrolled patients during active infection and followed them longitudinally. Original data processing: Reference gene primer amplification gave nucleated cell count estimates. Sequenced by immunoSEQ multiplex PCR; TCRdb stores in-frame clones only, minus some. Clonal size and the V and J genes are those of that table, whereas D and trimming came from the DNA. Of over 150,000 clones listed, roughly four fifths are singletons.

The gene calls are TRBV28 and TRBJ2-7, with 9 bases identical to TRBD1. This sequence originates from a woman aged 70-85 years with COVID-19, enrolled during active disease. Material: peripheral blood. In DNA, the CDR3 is TGTGCCAGCAGTCCTTCCGGGACAGGGTCCCACGAGCAGTACTTC. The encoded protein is CASSPSGTGSHEQYF.